Below are 11 T cell receptor beta chains sequenced from a single sample in a study of T-cell memory formation after mild COVID-19. TCRdb reprocessed the 5' RACE reads via MiXCR and lists one record per CDR3 protein. The sample holds 300,000 to 400,000 distinct CDR3 sequences, about 16% seen once. The sample comprised PBMCs or a T cell subset sorted from them (not recorded which). The receptor set was obtained from a man between 18 and 29 years old who had mild COVID-19 (a few samples of this study predate the infection). Cell type and time point are not known.

The genes are TRBV7-2 and TRBJ1-5; TRBD1 is a possible D gene (6 bases). The CDR3 length is 14 residues. The V and J ends lost 5 bases and 6 bases respectively, with 14 bases between them. Per the germline V gene, CDR1 is SGHTA and CDR2 is FQGNSA. The CDR3: CASSPGRGGQPQHF. The DNA of the CDR3 is TGTGCCAGCAGCCCGGGCAGGGGAGGTCAGCCCCAGCATTTT.

This clonotype came up a few times. The chain carries TRBV21-1 and TRBJ2-3. TRBV21-1 is a pseudogene locus. This CDR3 is 14 amino acids long. The CDR3 reads CASSSRSSVVAQYF. The CDR3 nucleotides read TGTGCCAGCAGCTCCAGATCGAGCGTTGTGGCGCAGTATTTT.

This clonotype occurred a few times. The V and J genes are TRBV12-3 or TRBV12-4 and TRBJ1-6; D gene uncertain. V was cut by 3 bases and J by 9 bases, with 6 bases left in between. This CDR3 region has 12 residues. CDR3 region: CASSLGSSPLHF. CDR3 DNA: TGTGCCAGCAGTTTGGGGAGTTCACCCCTCCACTTT.

This clonotype has at least ten counts. In DNA form, the CDR3 reads TGTGCCAGCGAAGGGGGAGTTTATGGCTACACCTTC. Translation gives CASEGGVYGYTF. V gene TRBV2 combines with J gene TRBJ1-2; the D gene is possibly TRBD1 (6 bases). Trimming cost V 8 bases and J 5 bases, with 12 bases left between them. Per the germline V gene, CDR1 is SNHLY and CDR2 is FYNNEI. This CDR3 has 12 residues.

This clonotype was picked up many times. The chain couples TRBV12-3 or TRBV12-4 to TRBJ2-1; D ambiguous. This CDR3 comprises 14 residues. V was shortened by 1 base and J by 0 bases, with 4 bases between the two germline ends. The chain's CDR3 is CASSLDSSYNEQFF. The CDR3 nucleotides are TGTGCCAGCAGTTTAGACAGCTCCTACAATGAGCAGTTCTTC.

V and J are TRBV5-5 and TRBJ2-3; D ambiguous. V lost 3 bases and J 3 bases, leaving 8 bases between the germline ends. CDR3 size: 13 residues. The germline V gene encodes CDR1 SGHKS and CDR2 YYEKEE (reference sequence). CDR3 in amino acids: CASSSFRTDTQYF. The CDR3 nucleotides are TGTGCCAGCAGCTCCTTCCGGACAGATACGCAGTATTTT.

A few counts support this clonotype. The V gene is TRBV7-3, the J gene TRBJ2-3, with 9 bases fitting TRBD1. The junction had 9 bases not matched to a gene; V was cut back by 2 bases and J by 3 bases. Germline CDR1 is SGHTA and CDR2 is FQGTGA. CDR3 length equals 17 residues. The CDR3 region is CASSLFPGQGRTDTQYF. In DNA, the CDR3 is TGTGCCAGCAGCTTATTCCCCGGACAGGGGAGGACAGATACGCAGTATTTT.

This clonotype was detected a few times. The V and J genes are TRBV7-2 and TRBJ1-4, with D unresolved. Trimming removed 4 bases from V and 7 bases from J, with 13 bases in between. This CDR3 region has 14 residues. Germline CDR1 reads SGHTA; CDR2 reads FQGNSA. The CDR3 sequence is CASSSPGGGEKLFF. The DNA of the CDR3 is TGTGCCAGCAGCTCCCCGGGCGGAGGTGAAAAACTGTTTTTT.

The V and J genes are TRBV4-1 and TRBJ1-2; no firm D call. The germline V and J ends were trimmed by 1 base and 6 bases, with 9 bases remaining between them. Germline V gene data show CDR1 as MGHRA and CDR2 as YSYEKL. The CDR3 runs 13 residues. DNA for the CDR3: TGCGCCAGCAGCCAAGGTCGGGTCAATGGCTACACCTTC. It encodes CASSQGRVNGYTF.

This chain connects TRBV7-2 to TRBJ2-3; TRBD2 aligns across 10 bases. Germline-derived CDR1 and CDR2 are SGHTA and FQGNSA. This CDR3 spans 16 amino acids. Germline trimming cut 1 base from V and 10 bases from J; bases unmatched to any gene: 11. In DNA form, the CDR3 reads TGTGCCAGCAGCTTAGTGAGCGGGGGGGCCGGGGGTGCGCAGTATTTT. It specifies CASSLVSGGAGGAQYF.

This chain uses TRBV28 with TRBJ1-1; D is ambiguous. The germline V gene encodes CDR1 MDHEN and CDR2 SYDVKM. The CDR3 has 12 amino acids. Trimming shortened V by 5 bases and J by 2 bases, and 6 bases separated the two germline ends. DNA of the CDR3: TGTGCCAGCAGTCTAATTAACACTGAAGCTTTCTTT. It translates to CASSLINTEAFF.